The 29 T cell receptor beta chains in this list originate from one sample, sequenced in a study of T cell clonality in common variable immunodeficiency. Whole-study findings and limits: Reportedly, TCR beta sequences from common variable immunodeficiency showed fewer deletions and N-nucleotide insertions.

Only in-frame clones appear in the TCRdb table, and some are missing; sequencing was by immunoSEQ multiplex PCR. Singletons are absent from the sample, which has around 24,000 clones. Which antigens these TCRs recognize remains unknown. The sample consisted of peripheral blood mononuclear cells. The receptors shown here come from a human donor with common variable immunodeficiency.

Many counts were recorded for this clone. The DNA ends 3 residues before the CDR3 does, and the rest of the CDR3 is filled in from the germline J gene. V and J are TRBV2 and TRBJ2-1; D might be TRBD2 (6 bases). The germline V and J ends were trimmed by 1 base and 5 bases, with 12 bases remaining between them. This CDR3 spans 15 amino acids. CDR1 is SNHLY and CDR2 is FYNNEI in the germline V gene. The CDR3 spells CASSEDGTADNEQFF. CDR3 DNA, as far as it was read: TGTGCCAGCAGTGAAGACGGGACTGCGGACAATGAG.

This clone was counted many times. The CDR3 end is not reached by the read, which stops 3 residues before it; the germline J gene fills it in. This chain links TRBV5-4 with TRBJ2-1, with D tentatively TRBD1 (6 bases). Trimming shortened V by 5 bases and J by 7 bases, and 19 bases separated the two germline ends. The germline gives CDR1 SGHNT, CDR2 YYREEE (reference sequence). This CDR3 is 15 amino acids long. CDR3: CASSRGRTGMNEQFF. The CDR3 DNA, read in part, is TGTGCCAGCAGTCGGGGTAGAACAGGGATGAATGAG.

Ten or more counts support this clone. The read gets to within 3 residues of the CDR3 end, and the germline J gene fills in the rest. The J gene is TRBJ1-1, the V gene TRBV20-1; 8 positions agree with TRBD1. The V segment lost 5 bases and the J segment 1 base; nucleotides outside the gene matches: 3. There are 13 residues in the CDR3. Germline V gene sequence: CDR1 DFQATT, CDR2 SNEGSKA (reference sequence). The CDR3 here is CSALDRENTEAFF. The sequenced part of the CDR3 DNA is TGCAGTGCTTTGGACAGGGAGAACACTGAA.

Many counts were recorded for this clone. The read terminates 3 residues ahead of where the CDR3 ends, so the germline J gene completes it. The V gene is TRBV5-1, the J gene TRBJ2-7; D is ambiguous. The CDR3 length is 16 residues. Germline loops: CDR1 SGHRS, CDR2 YFSETQ. Trimming removed 1 base at V and 4 bases at J, with 18 bases between. The sequenced part of the CDR3 DNA is TGCGCCAGCAGCTTGAGGGCCAGTCCAACCCTTTACGAG. It translates to CASSLRASPTLYE. In full, the CDR3 is CASSLRASPTLYEQYF.

This clone was seen at least ten times. The sequence runs out 3 residues before the end of the CDR3; the remainder is reconstructed from the germline J gene. The chain is built from TRBV6-2 or TRBV6-3 and TRBJ1-2; 8 bases fit TRBD1. The V gene end was trimmed by 5 bases and the J gene end by 5 bases; junction bases not matched to a gene: 7. Looked up from germline, CDR1 is MNHEY and CDR2 is SVGEGT. The CDR3 has 14 residues. The part of the CDR3 DNA that was read is TGTGCCAGCAGTCTGGACAGGGACCTATATGGC. The encoded protein is CASSLDRDLYG. The full CDR3 reads CASSLDRDLYGYTF.

In its sample, this clone was seen many times. The read terminates 3 residues before the CDR3 end, so the remaining end is supplied by the germline J gene. The chain carries TRBV19 and TRBJ1-2; 11 nucleotides agree with TRBD1. Germline CDR1 is LNHDA and CDR2 is SQIVND (reference sequence). V dropped 5 bases and J dropped 5; count of bases not matched to a gene: 4. The CDR3 totals 14 residues. CDR3 region: CASSGDRGLYGYTF. The part of the CDR3 DNA that was read is TGTGCCAGTAGTGGGGACAGGGGGTTGTATGGC. The whole variable domain, filled in from reference TRBV19 and TRBJ1-2, reads DGGITQSPKYLFRKEGQNVTLSCEQNLNHDAMYWYRQDPGQGLRLIYYSQIVNDFQKGDIAEGYSVSREKKESFPLTVTSAQKNPTAFYLCASSGDRGLYGYTFGSGTRLTVV.

This clone was recorded at least ten times. CDR3 DNA, as far as it was read: TGTGCCAGCAGCTTCGCCGGGGGGCGTAAAGAAAAA. Protein sequence: CASSFAGGRKEK. The complete CDR3 reads CASSFAGGRKEKLFF. The chain uses TRBV5-4 and TRBJ1-4, with D perhaps TRBD1 (6 bases). The observed sequence ends 3 residues before the CDR3 terminus, with the missing tail filled in from the germline J gene. CDR1 is SGHNT and CDR2 is YYREEE in the germline V gene (reference sequence). V was shortened by 2 bases and J by 8 bases, with 16 bases between the two germline ends. This CDR3 comprises 15 residues.

This clone was seen more than once but under ten times. The read halts 3 residues ahead of the CDR3 end, with the missing end drawn from the germline J gene. This chain links TRBV11-3 with TRBJ2-6; 7 bases map to TRBD1. In germline, CDR1 is SGHNT, CDR2 YENEEA. The CDR3 loop spans 15 amino acids. V was clipped by 5 bases and J by 2 bases; unmatched bases: 3. CDR3 residues: CASSTGQAGANVLTF. The DNA read from the CDR3 is TGTGCCAGCAGCACCGGACAGGCTGGGGCCAACGTC.

This clone came up many times. The CDR3 end lies 3 residues beyond the end of the read and is filled in from the germline J gene. The rearrangement uses TRBV9 and TRBJ2-1; 10 nucleotides line up with TRBD2. The V gene's germline CDR1 is SGDLS and CDR2 YYNGEE. With V trimmed by 0 bases and J by 6 bases, 3 bases remained unmatched. The CDR3 runs to 15 residues. CDR3 sequence: CASSVVPSGGNEQFF. The DNA read from the CDR3 is TGTGCCAGCAGCGTAGTCCCTAGCGGGGGCAATGAG.

The sample holds a few counts of this clone. The CDR3 end falls 3 residues outside the read, so it is completed with the germline J gene. The rearrangement joins TRBV11-2 to TRBJ1-3; no clear D. The CDR3 loop spans 13 amino acids. Per the germline V gene, CDR1 is SGHAT and CDR2 is FQNNGV. V gave up 1 base and J gave up 4 bases, with 5 bases separating them. The CDR3 DNA, read in part, is TGTGCCAGCAGCTTAGGTCTAGGAAACACC. Protein sequence: CASSLGLGNT. The entire CDR3 sequence reads CASSLGLGNTIYF.

This clone was seen repeatedly, ten times or more. From the germline J gene comes the end of the CDR3, since the read stops 3 residues before it. V gene TRBV4-1 combines with J gene TRBJ2-7, with 13 bases fitting TRBD2. V lost 1 base to trimming and J lost 2 bases; unmatched junction nucleotides: 8. The CDR3 is 18 amino acids. Germline CDR1 and CDR2: MGHRA and YSYEKL. The chain's CDR3 is CASSQGTSGGTMTYEQYF. CDR3 bases read: TGCGCCAGCAGCCAAGGGACTAGCGGGGGAACCATGACCTACGAG.

This clone has a count of ten or more. The read stops 3 residues short of the end of the CDR3; the missing end is completed from the germline J gene. The J gene is TRBJ2-1, the V gene TRBV18; D is undetermined. The CDR3 totals 16 residues. The V end was cut by 3 bases, the J end by 4 bases, with 16 bases between. Germline values: CDR1 KGHSH, CDR2 LQKENI. CDR3 DNA (partial): TGTGCCAGCTCACCTACGGTATTAGAAGGGTACAATGAG. Encoded protein: CASSPTVLEGYNE. In full, the CDR3 is CASSPTVLEGYNEQFF.

In the case of this clone: The CDR3 goes on 3 residues after the read ends, and that part is filled in from the germline J gene. J is TRBJ2-7 and V is TRBV5-1; possible D gene TRBD2, 7 bases. Trimming left V 4 bases short and J 0 bases short, with 11 bases between. Germline V lookup: CDR1 SGHRS, CDR2 YFSETQ. The length of the CDR3 is 14 residues. CDR3 DNA, as far as it was read: TGCGCCAGCAGCCCGGGGGGCAGCTCCTACGAG. Protein product: CASSPGGSSYE. The full CDR3 protein is CASSPGGSSYEQYF.

This clone was seen many times. The DNA ends 3 residues before the CDR3 does, and the rest of the CDR3 is filled in from the germline J gene. This sequence joins TRBV18 and TRBJ2-3; TRBD2 matches at 10 bases. CDR1 is KGHSH and CDR2 is LQKENI in the germline V gene. The V gene end was trimmed by 4 bases and the J gene end by 3 bases; junction bases not matched to a gene: 4. CDR3 length: 15 amino acids. CDR3 DNA (partial): TGTGCCAGCTCACTAGGGGGACTAGCGACAGATACG. This translates into CASSLGGLATDT. The entire CDR3 reads CASSLGGLATDTQYF.

A word on this clone: The read ends 3 residues before the CDR3 terminus; that terminus is restored from the germline J gene. J is TRBJ2-7 and V is TRBV7-2; D is perhaps TRBD1 (6 bases). The V and J ends lost 5 bases and 0 bases respectively, with 14 bases between them. The CDR3 consists of 15 residues. Germline V gene data show CDR1 as SGHTA and CDR2 as FQGNSA. The DNA read from the CDR3 is TGTGCCAGCAGCCCGGGACACCTGAGCTCCTACGAG. Translation: CASSPGHLSSYE. Given in full, the CDR3 is CASSPGHLSSYEQYF.

In this sample, this clone turned up many times. The read halts 3 residues ahead of the CDR3 end, with the missing end drawn from the germline J gene. V gene TRBV5-1 combines with J gene TRBJ1-2; D remains ambiguous. CDR1 and CDR2 (germline): SGHRS, YFSETQ. This CDR3 has 12 residues. The covered CDR3 bases are TGCGCCAGCAGCCCCGACTTTGGAGGC. Amino acid sequence: CASSPDFGG. The full CDR3 reads CASSPDFGGYTF.

This clone was picked up many times. The read falls 3 residues short of the CDR3 end, and the missing part is taken from the germline J gene. V is TRBV6-2 or TRBV6-3 and J is TRBJ1-6; maybe TRBD1 (5 bases). V lost 6 bases and J 6 bases, leaving 9 bases between the germline ends. Germline CDR1 is MNHEY and CDR2 is SVGEGT. The CDR3 sequence is 13 residues long. The sequenced CDR3 bases are TGTGCCAGCAGCCGGGGGGTTAATTCACCC. This translates into CASSRGVNSP. The full CDR3 is CASSRGVNSPLHF.

Ten or more counts support this clone. The read halts 3 residues ahead of the CDR3 end, with the missing end drawn from the germline J gene. The chain uses TRBV5-1 and TRBJ1-6, with 7 bases that match TRBD1. This CDR3 has 16 residues. Germline lookup yields CDR1 SGHRS and CDR2 YFSETQ. The J segment lost 8 bases and the V segment lost 0 bases, leaving 8 bases of the junction unmatched. The part of the CDR3 DNA that was read is TGCGCCAGCAGCTTGGAAAGGGGGCGCGGTTATTCACCC. Amino acids: CASSLERGRGYSP. The whole CDR3 protein is CASSLERGRGYSPLHF.

This clone came up many times. The sequenced fragment ends 3 residues before the CDR3 boundary, so the rest is inferred from the germline J gene. This rearrangement joins TRBV20-1 to TRBJ2-1; D remains ambiguous. Germline values: CDR1 DFQATT, CDR2 SNEGSKA (reference sequence). Trimming took off 6 bases at V and 9 bases at J, with 12 bases between the two ends. The CDR3 contains 11 residues. Here the CDR3 reads CSAGATGEQFF. The sequenced CDR3 bases are TGCAGTGCAGGAGCCACGGGTGAG.

This clone was seen repeatedly, ten times or more. The read comes to an end 3 residues before the CDR3 does, leaving the germline J gene to fill in the end. The chain recombines TRBV29-1 with TRBJ2-3; 8 nucleotides agree with TRBD2. The CDR3 totals 15 residues. V dropped 4 bases and J dropped 2; count of bases not matched to a gene: 8. CDR1 is SQVTM and CDR2 is ANQGSEA in the germline V gene. The CDR3 DNA, read in part, is TGCAGCGTTGCGTTCGGGGGGGCCCCCACAGATACG. It yields the protein CSVAFGGAPTDT. In full, the CDR3 is CSVAFGGAPTDTQYF.

In its sample, this clone was seen a few times. The observed sequence ends 3 residues before the CDR3 terminus, with the missing tail filled in from the germline J gene. The sample carries other DNA sequences with the same CDR3. The rearrangement joins TRBV2 to TRBJ2-1; 8 bases are shared with TRBD2. With 5 bases clipped from V and 7 bases from J, the junction kept 13 bases outside the gene matches. This CDR3 has 16 residues. The germline gives CDR1 SNHLY, CDR2 FYNNEI. The covered CDR3 bases are TGTGCCAGCAGTCACAGGACGAGCGGGGGAAGTAATGAG. It specifies CASSHRTSGGSNE. The whole CDR3 protein reads CASSHRTSGGSNEQFF. The entire variable domain, with the rest obtained from reference TRBV2 and TRBJ2-1, is as follows: EPEVTQTPSHQVTQMGQEVILRCVPISNHLYFYWYRQILGQKVEFLVSFYNNEISEKSEIFDDQFSVERPDGSNFTLKIRSTKLEDSAMYFCASSHRTSGGSNEQFFGPGTRLTVL.

Concerning this clone itself: Read sequence stops 3 residues before the CDR3 end, and the germline J gene provides the missing end. The same CDR3 is also encoded by other DNA sequences in this sample. The rearrangement uses TRBV5-4 and TRBJ2-7; 12 bases are a match to TRBD1. The CDR3 is 16 amino acids. V was pared by 0 bases and J by 6 bases, with 7 bases of the junction left unmatched. Germline values: CDR1 SGHNT, CDR2 YYREEE (reference sequence). The DNA read from the CDR3 is TGTGCCAGCAGCTTGGCCCCGGGACAGGGGGCGGGCGAG. Protein sequence: CASSLAPGQGAGE. The complete CDR3 sequence is CASSLAPGQGAGEQYF.

The table lists this clone with many counts. The missing CDR3 end, 3 residues past where the read stops, is filled in from the germline J gene. The gene calls are TRBV5-1 and TRBJ2-3; 12 bases are a match to TRBD2. The CDR3 totals 16 residues. Germline V gene data show CDR1 as SGHRS and CDR2 as YFSETQ. V was clipped by 0 bases and J by 4 bases; unmatched bases: 3. Incomplete CDR3 DNA: TGCGCCAGCAGCTTGGGTGGACTAGCGGGGCCAGATACG. Translation: CASSLGGLAGPDT. The whole CDR3 protein is CASSLGGLAGPDTQYF.

This clone was observed at least ten times. The missing CDR3 end, 3 residues past where the read stops, is filled in from the germline J gene. The chain joins TRBV5-1 to TRBJ2-5; 15 nucleotides agree with TRBD2. There are 15 residues in the CDR3. Germline assignment: CDR1 SGHRS and CDR2 YFSETQ. V shed 3 bases and J 4 bases; nucleotides not matched to a gene: 1. CDR3 amino acids: CASSSGLAGGETQYF. CDR3 bases read: TGCGCCAGCAGCTCGGGACTAGCGGGGGGAGAGACC.

This clone has just a few counts. The read falls 3 residues short of the CDR3 end, and the missing part is taken from the germline J gene. The chain joins TRBV2 to TRBJ2-3; 8 positions agree with TRBD1. V lost 2 bases and J lost 3; bases outside the gene matches: 7. CDR3 length: 16 residues. Germline-derived CDR1 and CDR2 are SNHLY and FYNNEI. The sequenced part of the CDR3 DNA is TGTGCCAGCAGTGAATTTTCAGGGGGCGCGACAGATACG. This sequence encodes CASSEFSGGATDT. From start to end, the CDR3 is CASSEFSGGATDTQYF.

On this clone itself: Read data end 3 residues before the CDR3 end; the end is taken from the germline J gene. V gene TRBV6-4 combines with J gene TRBJ2-3; 11 positions match TRBD2. Germline CDR1 reads MRHNA; CDR2 reads SNTAGT. V gave up 0 bases and J gave up 4 bases; unmatched junction bases: 0. The CDR3 is 15 amino acids. CDR3 DNA, as far as it was read: TGTGCCAGCAGTGACTCTAGCGGGGGGGCAGATACG. It specifies CASSDSSGGADT. The entire CDR3 protein is CASSDSSGGADTQYF.

This clone was observed at least ten times. With the read ending 3 residues before the CDR3 end, the germline J gene is used to fill in that end. This rearrangement joins TRBV5-1 to TRBJ2-1, with a tentative D call TRBD2 (5 bases). The germline CDR1 and CDR2 sequences are SGHRS and YFSETQ. This CDR3 has 14 residues. V was shortened by 4 bases and J by 2 bases, with 10 bases between the two germline ends. The CDR3: CASSGRGTYNEQFF. The CDR3 DNA, read in part, is TGCGCCAGCAGCGGACGGGGTACCTACAATGAG.

This clone was detected many times. The CDR3 extends 3 residues past the end of the read, so its final part is completed from the germline J gene. The chain recombines TRBV2 with TRBJ2-7; tentatively, D is TRBD1 (5 bases). Trimming shortened V by 2 bases and J by 3 bases, and 5 bases separated the two germline ends. Germline V gene sequence: CDR1 SNHLY, CDR2 FYNNEI. This CDR3 region has 12 residues. The CDR3 DNA, read in part, is TGTGCCAGCAGTGAACAGGGCTACGAG. Translated, it gives CASSEQGYE. The whole CDR3 is CASSEQGYEQYF.

The table lists this clone with a few counts. With the read ending 3 residues before the CDR3 end, the germline J gene is used to fill in that end. This rearrangement joins TRBV19 to TRBJ1-5, with TRBD1 identical over 8 bases. The length of the CDR3 is 16 residues. Germline V gives CDR1 LNHDA, CDR2 SQIVND (reference sequence). With 4 bases clipped from V and 0 bases from J, the junction kept 5 bases outside the gene matches. CDR3 residues: CASSTGGSFSNQPQHF. The CDR3 DNA, read in part, is TGTGCCAGTAGTACAGGGGGCTCCTTTAGCAATCAGCCC.